A selection of T cell receptor beta chains follows, all from one sample in a study of cytomegalovirus exposure and HLA in healthy donors. Profiling relied on immunoSEQ multiplex PCR, and the TCRdb table lists in-frame clones only, not all of them. This table has under 200,000 clones, around 77% appearing once. Input material: PBMCs. The origin of the receptors is a female donor in good health and CMV-seronegative. Both conserved end residues are part of each CDR3. A D gene is named only where the DNA matches it firmly. Some rows mark clone size as missing; the rest say once, few, many or name a class of expanded clone.

V gene	clone size	J gene	D gene	CDR3 protein	CDR3 DNA
TRBV9	-	TRBJ2-1	TRBD2	CASSWAGGLYNEQFF	TGTGCCAGCTCCTGGGCGGGAGGCCTCTACAATGAGCAGTTCTTC
TRBV6-5	-	TRBJ1-1	-	CASSYQEGNTEAFF	TGTGCCAGCAGTTACCAGGAGGGGAACACTGAAGCTTTCTTT
TRBV28	-	TRBJ1-2	-	CASSLTRGHGYTF	TGTGCCAGCAGTTTGACTAGGGGTCATGGCTACACCTTC
TRBV20-1	-	TRBJ1-2	-	CSAGDYGYTF	TGCAGTGCAGGGGACTATGGCTACACCTTC
TRBV4-3	-	TRBJ2-2	TRBD1	CASSPKGAGGLRTGELFF	TGCGCCAGCAGCCCCAAGGGGGCAGGGGGCTTACGGACCGGGGAGCTGTTTTTT
TRBV28	-	TRBJ1-6	-	CASSLWQGSPLHF	TGTGCCAGCAGTTTATGGCAGGGTTCACCCCTCCACTTT
TRBV5-6	few	TRBJ2-7	TRBD2	CASSLERGGWGSYEQYF	TGTGCCAGCAGCTTGGAACGGGGGGGCTGGGGTAGCTACGAGCAGTACTTC
TRBV5-1	-	TRBJ2-3	TRBD2	CASSFEEGGVGTDTQYF	TGCGCCAGCAGCTTCGAGGAGGGAGGGGTGGGCACAGATACGCAGTATTTT
TRBV19	-	TRBJ1-6	-	CASSEGHSPLHF	TGTGCCAGTAGTGAGGGCCACTCACCCCTCCACTTT
TRBV23-1	once	TRBJ1-1	-	CASSQAGRVRNTEAFF	TGCGCCAGCAGTCAAGCCGGCCGGGTGAGGAACACTGAAGCTTTCTTT
TRBV10-3	-	TRBJ1-4	-	CAISVQVVVRVATNEKLFF	TGTGCCATCAGTGTTCAAGTAGTCGTCCGGGTGGCAACTAATGAAAAACTGTTTTTT
TRBV6-1	few	TRBJ1-2	-	CASSEIQGYGYTF	TGTGCCAGCAGTGAGATCCAGGGCTATGGCTACACCTTC
TRBV15	once	TRBJ2-7	TRBD2	CATSRAGGNEQYF	TGTGCCACCAGCAGAGCGGGGGGGAACGAGCAGTACTTC
TRBV9	-	TRBJ2-4	TRBD1	CASSEGATGKNIQYF	TGTGCCAGCAGCGAGGGGGCGACTGGGAAAAACATTCAGTACTTC
TRBV4-1	-	TRBJ2-2	TRBD2	CASSHGTSGTGAGELFF	TGCGCCAGCAGCCATGGGACTAGCGGGACGGGGGCCGGGGAGCTGTTTTTT
TRBV28	-	TRBJ1-2	-	CASSSFPNVDSQGYTF	TGTGCCAGCAGTTCTTTCCCAAACGTCGATTCCCAGGGCTACACCTTC
TRBV19	-	TRBJ1-1	TRBD1	CASNRGKNTEAFF	TGTGCCAGTAACAGGGGGAAAAACACTGAAGCTTTCTTT
TRBV5-1	few	TRBJ2-1	TRBD2	CASSTGLAGVYNEQFF	TGCGCCAGCAGCACGGGACTAGCGGGAGTCTACAATGAGCAGTTCTTC